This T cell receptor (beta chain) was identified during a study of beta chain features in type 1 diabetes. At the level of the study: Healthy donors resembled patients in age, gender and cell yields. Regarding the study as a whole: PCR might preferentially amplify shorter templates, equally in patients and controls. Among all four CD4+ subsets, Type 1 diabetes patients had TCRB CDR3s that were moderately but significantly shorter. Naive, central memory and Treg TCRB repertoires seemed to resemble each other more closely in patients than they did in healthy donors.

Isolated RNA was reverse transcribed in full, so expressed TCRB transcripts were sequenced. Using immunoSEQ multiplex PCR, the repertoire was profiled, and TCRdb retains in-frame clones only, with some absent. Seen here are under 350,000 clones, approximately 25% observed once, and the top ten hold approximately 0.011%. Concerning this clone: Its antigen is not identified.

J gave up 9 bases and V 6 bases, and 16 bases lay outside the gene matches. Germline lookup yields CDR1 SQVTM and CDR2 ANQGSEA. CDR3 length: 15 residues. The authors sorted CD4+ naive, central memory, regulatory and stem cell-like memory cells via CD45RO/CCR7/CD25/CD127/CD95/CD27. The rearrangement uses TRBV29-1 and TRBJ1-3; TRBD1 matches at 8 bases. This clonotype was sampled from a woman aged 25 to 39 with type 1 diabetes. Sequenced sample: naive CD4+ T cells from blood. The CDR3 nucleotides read TGCAGCGTGAAGGACAGGGCACCTGGAAGTGGCACCATATATTTT. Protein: CSVKDRAPGSGTIYF.